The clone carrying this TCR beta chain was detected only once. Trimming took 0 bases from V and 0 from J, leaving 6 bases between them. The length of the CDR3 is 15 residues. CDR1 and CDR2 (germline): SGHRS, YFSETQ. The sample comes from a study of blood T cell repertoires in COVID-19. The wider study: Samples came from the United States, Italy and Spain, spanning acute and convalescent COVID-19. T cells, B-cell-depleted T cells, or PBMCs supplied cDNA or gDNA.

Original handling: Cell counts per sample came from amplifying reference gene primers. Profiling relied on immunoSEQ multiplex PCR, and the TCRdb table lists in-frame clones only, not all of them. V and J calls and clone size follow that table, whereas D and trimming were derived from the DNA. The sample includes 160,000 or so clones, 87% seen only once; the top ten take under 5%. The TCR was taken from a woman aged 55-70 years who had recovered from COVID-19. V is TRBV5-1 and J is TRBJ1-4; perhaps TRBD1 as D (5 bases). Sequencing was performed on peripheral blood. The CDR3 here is CASSLGGATNEKLFF. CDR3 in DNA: TGCGCCAGCAGCTTGGGGGGCGCAACTAATGAAAAACTGTTTTTT.